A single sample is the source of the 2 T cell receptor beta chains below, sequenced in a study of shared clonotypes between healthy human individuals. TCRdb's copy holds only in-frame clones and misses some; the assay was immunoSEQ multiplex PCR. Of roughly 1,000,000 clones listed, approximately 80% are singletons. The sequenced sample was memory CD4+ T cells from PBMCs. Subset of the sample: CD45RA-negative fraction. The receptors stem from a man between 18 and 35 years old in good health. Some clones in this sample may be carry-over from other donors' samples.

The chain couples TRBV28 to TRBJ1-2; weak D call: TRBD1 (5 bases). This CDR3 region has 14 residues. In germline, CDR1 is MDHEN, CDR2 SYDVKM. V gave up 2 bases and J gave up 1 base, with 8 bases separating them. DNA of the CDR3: TGTGCCAGCAGTTTACCCAGGGATAACTATGGCTACACCTTC. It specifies CASSLPRDNYGYTF.

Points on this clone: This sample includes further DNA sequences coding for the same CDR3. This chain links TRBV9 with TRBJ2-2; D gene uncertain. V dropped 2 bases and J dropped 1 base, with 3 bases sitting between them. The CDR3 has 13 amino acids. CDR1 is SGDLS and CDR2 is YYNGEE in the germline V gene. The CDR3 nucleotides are TGTGCCAGCAGCGTTTGGAACACCGGGGAGCTGTTTTTT. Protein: CASSVWNTGELFF.